Below are 16 T cell receptor beta chains sequenced from a single sample in a study of CD8 T cells in Susac syndrome. Reverse transcription of roughly 0.5 to 1 ug RNA used random hexamers. A single record per CDR3 protein comes from TCRdb applying MiXCR to the immunoSEQ multiplex PCR reads. This table holds about 190,000 distinct CDR3 sequences, approximately 94% found once. Sequencing was carried out using CD4+ T cells from PBMCs. The receptor set was obtained from a human donor with Susac syndrome.

The chain joins TRBV2 to TRBJ2-1, with TRBD1 matching 9 bases. The germline V gene has CDR1 SNHLY and CDR2 FYNNEI. The CDR3 contains 15 residues. V shed 3 bases and J 9 bases; nucleotides not matched to a gene: 9. The CDR3 protein is CASSEGTGSLGEQFF. The CDR3 DNA follows: TGTGCCAGCAGTGAGGGGACAGGGAGTTTGGGTGAGCAGTTCTTC.

This clonotype has only a few counts. The J gene is TRBJ2-1, the V gene TRBV5-1, with a weak D call TRBD1 (6 bases). Trimming took 2 bases from V and 10 from J, leaving 7 bases between them. This CDR3 comprises 11 residues. Germline assignment: CDR1 SGHRS and CDR2 YFSETQ. The CDR3: CASSFDREQFF. DNA of the CDR3: TGCGCCAGCAGCTTTGACAGGGAGCAGTTCTTC. The full variable domain, with the rest looked up from reference TRBV5-1 and TRBJ2-1, is KAGVTQTPRYLIKTRGQQVTLSCSPISGHRSVSWYQQTPGQGLQFLFEYFSETQRNKGNFPGRFSGRQFSNSRSEMNVSTLELGDSALYLCASSFDREQFFGPGTRLTVL.

The chain recombines TRBV2 with TRBJ1-6, with D unclear. Germline V lookup: CDR1 SNHLY, CDR2 FYNNEI. The V end was cut by 4 bases, the J end by 10 bases, with 11 bases between. The CDR3 covers 13 residues. DNA for the CDR3: TGTGCCAGCAGTGTCGTAAAGAAGTCACCCCTCCACTTT. This sequence encodes CASSVVKKSPLHF.

The genes are TRBV11-2 and TRBJ2-1; 11 positions agree with TRBD2. V was clipped by 6 bases and J by 11 bases; unmatched bases: 9. The CDR3 extends over 14 amino acids. Germline-derived CDR1 and CDR2 are SGHAT and FQNNGV. The CDR3 sequence is CASRGWGTSGKQFF. The CDR3 DNA reads TGTGCCAGCAGAGGTTGGGGGACTAGCGGTAAGCAGTTCTTC.

The rearrangement joins TRBV30 to TRBJ1-1; unclear D gene. The CDR3 is 15 residues long. Germline assignment: CDR1 GTSNPN and CDR2 SVGIG (reference sequence). The ends were cut back, 2 bases at V and 1 base at J, with 14 bases in the middle. The CDR3 spells CAWSKTGRANTEAFF. In DNA form, the CDR3 reads TGTGCCTGGAGTAAAACCGGACGGGCGAACACTGAAGCTTTCTTT.

V usage is TRBV29-1 and J usage is TRBJ2-1; D gene unclear. V lost 4 bases and J 1 base, leaving 5 bases between the germline ends. The CDR3 is made up of 12 amino acids. Germline-derived CDR1 and CDR2 are SQVTM and ANQGSEA. CDR3 residues: CSVVGSYNEQFF. In nucleotides, the CDR3 is TGCAGCGTTGTTGGGTCCTACAATGAGCAGTTCTTC.

The chain carries TRBV24-1 and TRBJ2-6; D is unresolved. Deletions cut 10 bases from V and 0 bases from J, with 9 bases between. The germline V gene encodes CDR1 KGHDR and CDR2 SFDVKD. The CDR3 totals 14 residues. CDR3 protein: CATQTLSGANVLTF. The CDR3 DNA sequence: TGTGCCACACAGACCCTCTCTGGGGCCAACGTCCTGACTTTC.

The chain combines TRBV2 with TRBJ2-1; the D gene is possibly TRBD2 (6 bases). Germline V lookup: CDR1 SNHLY, CDR2 FYNNEI. The CDR3 covers 14 residues. Trimming took 7 bases from V and 2 from J, leaving 12 bases between them. CDR3 amino acids: CASTWGVTYNEQFF. CDR3 in DNA: TGTGCCAGCACGTGGGGGGTAACCTACAATGAGCAGTTCTTC. Based on the CDR3 plus reference TRBV2 and TRBJ2-1, the full variable domain is EPEVTQTPSHQVTQMGQEVILRCVPISNHLYFYWYRQILGQKVEFLVSFYNNEISEKSEIFDDQFSVERPDGSNFTLKIRSTKLEDSAMYFCASTWGVTYNEQFFGPGTRLTVL.

The chain carries TRBV6-5 and TRBJ2-7; possibly TRBD2 for D (6 bases). Germline V gene sequence: CDR1 MNHEY, CDR2 SVGAGI. The V end was cut by 8 bases, the J end by 0 bases, with 11 bases between. CDR3 length equals 13 residues. The CDR3 nucleotides read TGTGCCAGCGGGAGGCATAGCTCCTACGAGCAGTACTTC. Protein product: CASGRHSSYEQYF.

The chain carries TRBV14 and TRBJ2-3, with 10 nucleotides matching TRBD2. The CDR3 sequence is 15 residues long. V lost 2 bases, J lost 1 base, and 0 bases stayed unmatched. Germline V gene sequence: CDR1 SGHDN, CDR2 FVKESK. CDR3 bases: TGTGCCAGCAGCCAAACTAGCGGGGGCACAGATACGCAGTATTTT. Protein sequence: CASSQTSGGTDTQYF.

This sequence joins TRBV15 and TRBJ1-1, with no clear D. The germline V gene has CDR1 LNHNV and CDR2 YYDKDF (reference sequence). The V end was cut by 3 bases, the J end by 0 bases, with 8 bases between. The CDR3 runs to 14 residues. The CDR3 here is CATSSLIMNTEAFF. The CDR3 DNA is TGTGCCACCAGCAGTTTGATAATGAACACTGAAGCTTTCTTT.

The chain combines TRBV3-1 with TRBJ2-7; tentative D call: TRBD2 (6 bases). Germline loops: CDR1 LGHDT, CDR2 YNNKEL (reference sequence). The CDR3 runs 15 residues. V dropped 5 bases and J dropped 0 bases, with 14 bases sitting between them. CDR3 sequence reads: CASSAQGRSSYEQYF. In DNA form, the CDR3 reads TGTGCCAGCAGCGCCCAAGGGAGGAGCTCCTACGAGCAGTACTTC.

The V call is TRBV20-1, the J call TRBJ1-5; D uncertain. The CDR3 is made up of 13 amino acids. The V and J ends lost 4 bases and 3 bases respectively, with 10 bases between them. Germline CDR1 is DFQATT and CDR2 is SNEGSKA (reference sequence). As DNA, the CDR3 is TGCAGTGCTATCAGAGAACCCAATCAGCCCCAGCATTTT. Residues: CSAIREPNQPQHF.

This sequence joins TRBV30 and TRBJ2-2; the D gene is possibly TRBD2 (5 bases). The CDR3 has 12 amino acids. Germline V gene data show CDR1 as GTSNPN and CDR2 as SVGIG (reference sequence). V was cut by 3 bases and J by 5 bases, with 7 bases left in between. The DNA for the CDR3 is TGTGCCTGGAGCCCGGGAACCGGGGAGCTGTTTTTT. As protein: CAWSPGTGELFF.

The rearrangement uses TRBV18 and TRBJ2-1; maybe TRBD1 (6 bases). This CDR3 region has 19 residues. CDR1 KGHSH and CDR2 LQKENI come from the germline V gene. V shed 6 bases and J shed 4 bases, with 28 bases lying between them. CDR3 in amino acids: CASSRQDRGKTYWYNEQFF. In DNA, the CDR3 is TGTGCCAGCTCTCGCCAGGACAGAGGAAAAACGTACTGGTACAATGAGCAGTTCTTC.

The genes are TRBV12-3 or TRBV12-4 and TRBJ1-1; 9 positions agree with TRBD1. This CDR3 contains 13 residues. V was pared by 8 bases and J by 7 bases, with 8 bases of the junction left unmatched. The CDR3 reads CASGEGQGHEAFF. The CDR3 bases are TGTGCCAGCGGTGAGGGACAGGGACATGAAGCTTTCTTT.